A selection of T cell receptor beta chains follows, all from one sample in a study of Ad26.COV2.S vaccination and SARS-CoV-2 variants. Only in-frame clones appear in the TCRdb table, and some are missing; sequencing was by immunoSEQ multiplex PCR. Of 500,000 or so clones listed, 89% are singletons. The specimen comprised peripheral blood, sampled in a trial of Ad26.COV2.S vaccine versus placebo. Every receptor here comes from a person aged 18-60 years who received the Ad26.COV2.S COVID-19 vaccine or a placebo. Each CDR3 is given with its conserved first and last residue. A D gene is named only where the DNA matches it firmly. Expanded clones get a size class; other rows say once, few or many, or leave the size out.

d_call: .
j_call: TRBJ1-2
clone_size: .
v_call: TRBV6-5
cdr3_aa: CASSYSEGRGYTF
cdr3_nt: TGTGCCAGCAGTTACTCAGAGGGTCGGGGCTACACCTTC

d_call: .
j_call: TRBJ2-3
clone_size: .
v_call: TRBV29-1
cdr3_aa: CSVPLDTDTQYF
cdr3_nt: TGCAGCGTCCCTCTAGACACAGATACGCAGTATTTT

d_call: .
j_call: TRBJ2-5
clone_size: .
v_call: TRBV4-3
cdr3_aa: CASSQESGETQYF
cdr3_nt: TGCGCCAGCAGCCAAGAATCCGGAGAGACCCAGTACTTC

d_call: .
j_call: TRBJ1-2
clone_size: .
v_call: TRBV7-9
cdr3_aa: CASSLTSPNYGYTF
cdr3_nt: TGTGCCAGCAGCTTAACGTCCCCCAACTATGGCTACACCTTC

d_call: .
j_call: TRBJ2-2
clone_size: once
v_call: TRBV3-1/TRBV3-2
cdr3_aa: CASSLDRINTGELFF
cdr3_nt: TGTGCCAGCAGCTTAGACAGAATTAACACCGGGGAGCTGTTTTTT

d_call: TRBD1
j_call: TRBJ2-7
clone_size: .
v_call: TRBV15
cdr3_aa: CATSRPGPGGPYEQYF
cdr3_nt: TGTGCCACCAGCAGACCCGGACCAGGGGGACCCTACGAGCAGTACTTC

d_call: TRBD1
j_call: TRBJ2-7
clone_size: .
v_call: TRBV5-4
cdr3_aa: CASSLGQGADEQYF
cdr3_nt: TGTGCCAGCAGCCTGGGACAGGGGGCAGACGAGCAGTACTTC

d_call: .
j_call: TRBJ1-1
clone_size: .
v_call: TRBV27
cdr3_aa: CASSLTASLDTEAFF
cdr3_nt: TGTGCCAGCAGTTTAACAGCTTCGTTGGACACTGAAGCTTTCTTT

d_call: .
j_call: TRBJ2-7
clone_size: .
v_call: TRBV7-8
cdr3_aa: CASSLAGLPYEQYF
cdr3_nt: TGTGCCAGCAGCTTAGCTGGGCTACCCTACGAGCAGTACTTC

d_call: .
j_call: TRBJ2-5
clone_size: .
v_call: TRBV5-4
cdr3_aa: CASSHPGDGETQYF
cdr3_nt: TGTGCCAGCAGCCACCCGGGGGATGGCGAGACCCAGTACTTC

d_call: .
j_call: TRBJ1-6
clone_size: few
v_call: TRBV6-2/TRBV6-3
cdr3_aa: CASSSRVSSSPLHF
cdr3_nt: TGTGCCAGCAGTTCCAGGGTCTCCTCTTCACCCCTCCACTTT

d_call: .
j_call: TRBJ1-1
clone_size: .
v_call: TRBV5-8
cdr3_aa: CASSFPPRQNTEAFF
cdr3_nt: TGTGCCAGCAGCTTCCCCCCCAGGCAGAACACTGAAGCTTTCTTT

d_call: .
j_call: TRBJ2-1
clone_size: .
v_call: TRBV10-1
cdr3_aa: CASTQTGPNEQFF
cdr3_nt: TGCGCCAGCACCCAGACTGGCCCAAATGAGCAGTTCTTC

d_call: .
j_call: TRBJ2-3
clone_size: many
v_call: TRBV12-3/TRBV12-4
cdr3_aa: CASSRNRWDTQYF
cdr3_nt: TGTGCCAGCTCTCGGAATCGCTGGGATACGCAGTATTTT

d_call: .
j_call: TRBJ1-2
clone_size: .
v_call: TRBV5-1
cdr3_aa: CASSLVPTVISRSTF
cdr3_nt: TGCGCCAGCAGCTTGGTCCCGACCGTGATATCGAGATCCACCTTC

d_call: .
j_call: TRBJ2-5
clone_size: .
v_call: TRBV15
cdr3_aa: CATSGPLGTQYF
cdr3_nt: TGTGCCACCAGCGGGCCGCTGGGGACCCAGTACTTC

d_call: .
j_call: TRBJ2-3
clone_size: .
v_call: TRBV2
cdr3_aa: CASQRGPTDTQYF
cdr3_nt: TGTGCCAGTCAACGGGGCCCCACAGATACGCAGTATTTT

d_call: TRBD2
j_call: TRBJ2-5
clone_size: .
v_call: TRBV10-3
cdr3_aa: CAIGSGGAGTQYF
cdr3_nt: TGTGCCATCGGGAGCGGGGGGGCTGGGACCCAGTACTTC

d_call: .
j_call: TRBJ2-2
clone_size: .
v_call: TRBV11-2
cdr3_aa: CASSSNGVTGELFF
cdr3_nt: TGTGCCAGCAGCAGCAACGGGGTAACCGGGGAGCTGTTTTTT

d_call: .
j_call: TRBJ2-2
clone_size: .
v_call: TRBV6-4
cdr3_aa: CATDMAERNTGELFF
cdr3_nt: TGTGCCACTGACATGGCGGAGCGGAACACCGGGGAGCTGTTTTTT

d_call: .
j_call: TRBJ1-6
clone_size: .
v_call: TRBV7-9
cdr3_aa: CASSLVDSNSPLHF
cdr3_nt: TGTGCCAGCAGCTTAGTGGACAGTAATTCACCCCTCCACTTT

d_call: TRBD1
j_call: TRBJ1-5
clone_size: .
v_call: TRBV18
cdr3_aa: CASSPRRQPAPGTGFQPQHF
cdr3_nt: TGTGCCAGCTCACCACGACGGCAACCTGCCCCCGGGACAGGGTTCCAGCCCCAGCATTTT

d_call: .
j_call: TRBJ2-5
clone_size: .
v_call: TRBV25-1
cdr3_aa: CASSEFGRLETQYF
cdr3_nt: TGTGCCAGCAGTGAATTTGGACGATTAGAGACCCAGTACTTC

d_call: TRBD1
j_call: TRBJ1-2
clone_size: .
v_call: TRBV10-3
cdr3_aa: CAITQDRDHGYTF
cdr3_nt: TGTGCCATCACCCAGGACAGGGATCATGGCTACACCTTC

d_call: .
j_call: TRBJ2-3
clone_size: .
v_call: TRBV5-1
cdr3_aa: CASSLVLGADADTQYF
cdr3_nt: TGCGCCAGCAGCTTGGTGCTGGGGGCGGACGCAGATACGCAGTATTTT

d_call: .
j_call: TRBJ1-1
clone_size: .
v_call: TRBV7-9
cdr3_aa: CASSPHGGSLKAFF
cdr3_nt: TGTGCCAGCAGCCCCCACGGGGGCAGTCTGAAAGCTTTCTTT

d_call: TRBD1
j_call: TRBJ1-1
clone_size: .
v_call: TRBV11-3
cdr3_aa: CASSPGGLNTEAFF
cdr3_nt: TGTGCCAGCAGCCCAGGGGGACTGAACACTGAAGCTTTCTTT

d_call: .
j_call: TRBJ2-3
clone_size: .
v_call: TRBV5-1
cdr3_aa: CASSSGPLDTQYF
cdr3_nt: TGCGCCAGCAGCTCTGGACCCCTGGATACGCAGTATTTT

d_call: TRBD1
j_call: TRBJ1-2
clone_size: .
v_call: TRBV10-3
cdr3_aa: CASSNRGTEDGYTF
cdr3_nt: TGTGCCAGCTCTAACCGCGGGACAGAAGATGGCTACACCTTC

d_call: .
j_call: TRBJ2-1
clone_size: .
v_call: TRBV28
cdr3_aa: CASSLNRADEQFF
cdr3_nt: TGTGCCAGCAGTTTAAACAGGGCCGATGAGCAGTTCTTC

d_call: .
j_call: TRBJ1-1
clone_size: .
v_call: TRBV11-1
cdr3_aa: CASSRGDNTEAFF
cdr3_nt: TGTGCCAGCAGCCGTGGGGACAACACTGAAGCTTTCTTT

d_call: .
j_call: TRBJ2-3
clone_size: .
v_call: TRBV5-1
cdr3_aa: CASSLEGSGDTQYF
cdr3_nt: TGCGCCAGCAGCTTGGAGGGGTCGGGAGATACGCAGTATTTT

d_call: .
j_call: TRBJ2-1
clone_size: .
v_call: TRBV4-2
cdr3_aa: CASSQVAGLSYNEQFF
cdr3_nt: TGTGCCAGCAGCCAAGTCGCAGGCCTCTCCTACAATGAGCAGTTCTTC

d_call: .
j_call: TRBJ2-7
clone_size: .
v_call: TRBV4-1
cdr3_aa: CASRQDDLYEQYF
cdr3_nt: TGCGCCAGCCGACAGGACGATCTCTACGAGCAGTACTTC

d_call: .
j_call: TRBJ2-7
clone_size: .
v_call: TRBV5-4
cdr3_aa: CASSLDGGYEQYF
cdr3_nt: TGTGCCAGCAGCTTGGACGGGGGTTACGAGCAGTACTTC

d_call: .
j_call: TRBJ2-5
clone_size: .
v_call: TRBV5-4
cdr3_aa: CASSLGAGQETQYF
cdr3_nt: TGTGCCAGCAGCTTGGGCGCAGGACAAGAGACCCAGTACTTC

d_call: TRBD2
j_call: TRBJ2-1
clone_size: .
v_call: TRBV14
cdr3_aa: CASSQEFRLAFHEQFF
cdr3_nt: TGTGCCAGCAGCCAAGAATTCCGACTAGCGTTCCATGAGCAGTTCTTC

d_call: TRBD2
j_call: TRBJ2-7
clone_size: .
v_call: TRBV28
cdr3_aa: CASSFTGGGEQYF
cdr3_nt: TGTGCCAGCAGTTTTACGGGAGGTGGGGAGCAGTACTTC

d_call: .
j_call: TRBJ1-6
clone_size: .
v_call: TRBV5-4
cdr3_aa: CASSSLGGGLNSPLHF
cdr3_nt: TGTGCCAGCAGCTCACTTGGGGGCGGGCTAAATTCACCCCTCCACTTT

d_call: TRBD1
j_call: TRBJ1-6
clone_size: .
v_call: TRBV4-2
cdr3_aa: CASSRQTGDGSPLHF
cdr3_nt: TGTGCCAGCAGCCGCCAGACAGGGGACGGTTCACCCCTCCACTTT

d_call: TRBD2
j_call: TRBJ2-5
clone_size: .
v_call: TRBV12-5
cdr3_aa: CASGLGTSGSRETQYF
cdr3_nt: TGTGCTAGTGGCCTCGGGACTAGCGGGAGCAGAGAGACCCAGTACTTC

d_call: .
j_call: TRBJ2-3
clone_size: .
v_call: TRBV4-2
cdr3_aa: CASSQEAGPDTQYF
cdr3_nt: TGTGCCAGCAGCCAAGAGGCAGGGCCAGATACGCAGTATTTT

d_call: .
j_call: TRBJ1-5
clone_size: .
v_call: TRBV27
cdr3_aa: CASGLGNQPQHF
cdr3_nt: TGTGCCAGCGGGTTAGGTAATCAGCCCCAGCATTTT

d_call: .
j_call: TRBJ2-2
clone_size: .
v_call: TRBV10-3
cdr3_aa: CAISDNRATGELFF
cdr3_nt: TGTGCCATCAGTGACAACAGGGCGACCGGGGAGCTGTTTTTT

d_call: TRBD2
j_call: TRBJ2-2
clone_size: .
v_call: TRBV5-1
cdr3_aa: CASSSRWAGGPNTGELFF
cdr3_nt: TGCGCCAGCAGCTCCCGATGGGCGGGAGGGCCGAACACCGGGGAGCTGTTTTTT

d_call: .
j_call: TRBJ2-5
clone_size: .
v_call: TRBV25-1
cdr3_aa: CASSDGFSETQYF
cdr3_nt: TGTGCCAGCAGTGATGGTTTTTCGGAGACCCAGTACTTC

d_call: TRBD2
j_call: TRBJ2-1
clone_size: .
v_call: TRBV27
cdr3_aa: CASSSSLTSGGLFGEEFF
cdr3_nt: TGTGCCAGCAGTTCCTCCCTGACTAGCGGGGGGCTCTTCGGGGAGGAGTTCTTC

d_call: .
j_call: TRBJ2-5
clone_size: once
v_call: TRBV12-3/TRBV12-4
cdr3_aa: CASMGAGAETQYF
cdr3_nt: TGTGCCAGCATGGGTGCAGGCGCAGAGACCCAGTACTTC

d_call: .
j_call: TRBJ1-2
clone_size: .
v_call: TRBV28
cdr3_aa: CASSFGGQSHGYTF
cdr3_nt: TGTGCCAGCAGTTTTGGAGGGCAGTCCCATGGCTACACCTTC

d_call: .
j_call: TRBJ2-3
clone_size: .
v_call: TRBV18
cdr3_aa: CASSFLAADTQYF
cdr3_nt: TGTGCCAGCTCATTCCTAGCAGCAGATACGCAGTATTTT